The present TCR beta chain was sequenced within a study of blood T cell repertoires in COVID-19 (dated by TCRdb to 2020 to 2021). With regard to the full study: Samples from collaborators originated in the United States, Italy and Spain and spanned both the acute and convalescent phases of COVID-19. The material from the prospective study consisted of cDNA or gDNA derived from T cells, B-cell-depleted T cells, or PBMCs. Deeply sampled blood TCRbeta repertoires from subjects exposed to, actively infected with, or recovered from COVID-19 were included in the dataset. The repertoires were released in a freely available public database intended as a resource for research on the immune response to SARS-CoV-2. Samples came from the ongoing ImmuneRACE study (first 160 participants) plus 1,254 subjects from 6 global collaborators. A de-identified subject ID, COVID-19 status, age in years and sex were almost always included in the sample metadata. HLA class I and class II types, where available, came from metadata supplied by the sample provider rather than from assay-based typing.

Overall study results and their limits: The amount of clinical and demographic metadata varied by source and participant and was provided uncurated.

Regarding this clone: It lacks a known antigen. No much larger clone is present one base from it, and per-base qualities are unavailable.

TCRbeta CDR3 regions were amplified from genomic DNA by means of the immunoSEQ Assay, a bias-controlled multiplex PCR. As for how the authors treated the data: Within the assay, amplification of reference gene primers was used to estimate how many nucleated cells each sample contained. Sequence reads were collapsed and filtered to measure the absolute abundance of every unique TCRbeta CDR3 rearrangement. Productive Simpson clonality was computed per sample as the square root of Simpson's diversity index over productive rearrangements. TCRdb took over this immuneACCESS table, retaining in-frame rearrangements with V and J assigned. Such tables are incomplete; in checked studies, under half of the missing clones stem from an unresolved V gene, and the remainder is unexplained. That table supplies the V and J calls and clone size; D and trimming were determined from the DNA. This sample has nearly 200,000 clones in its table, and 70% to 90% of those were observed once. The ten most abundant clones make up about 6.8% of the sample.

Another Seattle source contributed samples from volunteer blood donors who had recovered from COVID-19. Each collaborating institution followed its own protocols to collect whole blood in K2EDTA tubes. For TCRbeta analysis, collaborator samples were shipped as frozen whole blood, as isolated PBMCs, or as DNA extracted from either sample type. The source material was peripheral blood. This receptor was identified in a woman aged 40 to 50 who had recovered from COVID-19.

The CDR3 protein sequence reads: CASSTTGIEQFF. DNA sequence: TGTGCCAGCAGTACTACAGGGATTGAGCAGTTCTTC. The rearrangement joined TRBV6-1 to TRBJ2-1; TRBD1 is a possible D gene, resting on 6 matching bases. From its cysteine to its phenylalanine, the CDR3 spans 12 amino acids. The sequence is cut down to CDR3 DNA, 36 bases in frame from base 1. V was cut back by 5 bases and J by 9 bases, leaving a gap of 11 bases between them. From the germline V gene, CDR1 is MNHNS and CDR2 is SASEGT.